This TCR beta chain appears in the sequencing data of a study of vaccination effects on CD4 cells after COVID-19. As for the study in general: Either the mRNA-1273 or the BNT162b2 vaccine was given to participants as two doses.

Antigen-specific CD4+ T cells were first expanded with viral peptide pools by the ViraFEST assay and only then sequenced. When around 10 days of culture had elapsed, CD4+ T cells were isolated. A PCR test confirmed that the person had SARS-CoV-2 infection between March and December 2020. Every well housed 1.5 million to 2 million PBMC, which grew in culture alongside 9 to 10 IU/ml IL-2 and around 10 ug/ml peptides. Points from the study as a whole: Late post-vaccination, clones induced by infection and those induced by vaccine underwent marked clonal contraction.

This clone was seen only a few times. Its antigen is currently unknown. TCRdb keeps only in-frame clones here, not all; method: immunoSEQ multiplex PCR. Found here are tens of thousands of clones, approximately 72% of them singletons; the top ten hold more than 15%. V gave up 2 bases and J gave up 5 bases, with 13 bases separating them. The germline CDR1 and CDR2 sequences are LGHNA and YSLEER. The length of the CDR3 is 15 residues. This TCR came from a human donor who had a prior SARS-CoV-2 infection. The input for sequencing was CD4+ T cells from PBMCs cultured with HCoV-NL63 spike peptides, taken before COVID-19 vaccination. The chain couples TRBV4-3 to TRBJ1-5, with no clear D. DNA of the CDR3: TGCGCCAGCAGCCAATCCTGGGCAGGCGATCAGCCCCAGCATTTT. Translated, it gives CASSQSWAGDQPQHF.